Each of the 24 T cell receptor beta chains below was sequenced from the same sample in a study of CD8+ T cells in alopecia areata. Indicated treatment: oral pan-JAK inhibitor, 5-10 mg twice daily. RNA was extracted and reverse transcribed into cDNA as the sequencing template. TCRdb keeps only in-frame clones here, not all; method: immunoSEQ multiplex PCR. Here the sample spans roughly 230,000 clones, roughly 44% being singletons. The sample was CD4+ T cells sorted from blood, taken around week 37, from a patient treated with tofacitinib. These receptors were taken from a human donor with alopecia areata.

The chain uses TRBV5-4 and TRBJ2-3; D assignment may be TRBD1 or TRBD2 (7 bases each). This CDR3 has 12 residues. V lost 4 bases and J 10 bases, leaving 13 bases between the germline ends. Germline CDR1 and CDR2: SGHNT and YYREEE (reference sequence). CDR3 DNA sequence: TGTGCCAGCAGCGGGGGGGACAGACCGCAGTATTTT. Translated: CASSGGDRPQYF.

This chain links TRBV27 with TRBJ2-7; 10 bases align to TRBD1. V lost 5 bases, J lost 0 bases, and 4 bases stayed unmatched. The CDR3 is 15 amino acids. Germline V lookup: CDR1 MNHEY, CDR2 SMNVEV (reference sequence). The CDR3 region has the DNA TGTGCCAGCAGTCAGGGGACAGGGGCCTCCTACGAGCAGTACTTC. It yields the protein CASSQGTGASYEQYF.

There are a few counts of this clone. The V and J genes are TRBV29-1 and TRBJ2-5; 8 bases are shared with TRBD1. V gave up 8 bases and J gave up 4 bases; unmatched junction bases: 12. This CDR3 region has 14 residues. Per germline, CDR1 SQVTM and CDR2 ANQGSEA. In DNA, the CDR3 is TGCAGCTTCTTCGGACAGGGAGGTCGAGAGACCCAGTACTTC. Its translation: CSFFGQGGRETQYF.

The genes are TRBV28 and TRBJ2-3; D gene unclear. Trimming left V 3 bases short and J 4 bases short, with 5 bases between. This CDR3 spans 12 amino acids. CDR1 MDHEN and CDR2 SYDVKM come from the germline V gene. The CDR3 spells CASSFRADTQYF. As DNA, the CDR3 is TGTGCCAGCAGTTTTAGGGCAGATACGCAGTATTTT.

The chain is built from TRBV29-1 and TRBJ1-4, with 10 bases identical to TRBD1. This CDR3 region has 16 residues. Germline V CDR1 and CDR2: SQVTM, ANQGSEA. V was clipped by 7 bases and J by 0 bases; unmatched bases: 8. The CDR3, as DNA: TGCAGCGCCGGGACAGGGGAACTGACAACTAATGAAAAACTGTTTTTT. This translates into CSAGTGELTTNEKLFF.

The chain combines TRBV5-1 with TRBJ2-6, with D uncertain. Germline V gene data show CDR1 as SGHRS and CDR2 as YFSETQ. CDR3 size: 20 residues. Trimming pared 2 bases from V and 0 bases from J, leaving 21 bases between. The CDR3 DNA is TGCGCCAGCAGCTTCAACTCGGGCCTGACCTCTGTCTCTGGGGCCAACGTCCTGACTTTC. Its translation is CASSFNSGLTSVSGANVLTF. Supplemented by reference TRBV5-1 and TRBJ2-6, the full variable domain reads KAGVTQTPRYLIKTRGQQVTLSCSPISGHRSVSWYQQTPGQGLQFLFEYFSETQRNKGNFPGRFSGRQFSNSRSEMNVSTLELGDSALYLCASSFNSGLTSVSGANVLTFGAGSRLTVL.

The rearrangement uses TRBV10-3 and TRBJ2-3; 7 bases match TRBD2. Trimming at V came to 8 bases and at J to 4 bases, leaving 6 bases not matched to a gene. Germline V lookup: CDR1 ENHRY, CDR2 SYGVKD. There are 13 residues in the CDR3. Here the CDR3 DNA reads TGTGCCATCGGGAGGGCCGCCGCAGATACGCAGTATTTT. This codes for CAIGRAAADTQYF.

This chain joins TRBV5-1 and TRBJ2-5, with D maybe TRBD2 (6 bases). With 0 bases removed from V and 5 bases from J, the gap between germline ends came to 17 bases. The CDR3 runs to 16 residues. Germline V gives CDR1 SGHRS, CDR2 YFSETQ. The CDR3 nucleotides read TGCGCCAGCAGCTTGGCGGGCGATAGCGGTGGTGAGACCCAGTACTTC. As protein: CASSLAGDSGGETQYF. The whole variable domain, remainder taken from reference TRBV5-1 and TRBJ2-5, is KAGVTQTPRYLIKTRGQQVTLSCSPISGHRSVSWYQQTPGQGLQFLFEYFSETQRNKGNFPGRFSGRQFSNSRSEMNVSTLELGDSALYLCASSLAGDSGGETQYFGPGTRLLVL.

The chain couples TRBV4-2 to TRBJ2-1; D perhaps matches TRBD2 (5 bases). CDR3 length equals 14 residues. The V and J ends lost 8 bases and 2 bases respectively, with 13 bases between them. Germline CDR1 reads LGHNA; CDR2 reads YNFKEQ. The CDR3 sequence: CASVTSGAYNEQFF. The CDR3 DNA is TGTGCCAGCGTCACAAGCGGAGCCTACAATGAGCAGTTCTTC.

This clone was counted between two and nine times. The V call is TRBV2, the J call TRBJ2-3, with a tentative D call TRBD1 (7 bases). Trimming left V 6 bases short and J 1 base short, with 17 bases between. From germline, CDR1 is SNHLY and CDR2 FYNNEI. The CDR3 totals 16 residues. The CDR3 DNA reads TGTGCCAGCAGACGGACGGGCGGGACAGGCACAGATACGCAGTATTTT. Amino acids: CASRRTGGTGTDTQYF.

The chain is built from TRBV18 and TRBJ1-4; D is unclear. The CDR3 runs to 13 residues. Germline CDR1 and CDR2: KGHSH and LQKENI. With 3 bases removed from V and 7 bases from J, the gap between germline ends came to 9 bases. CDR3 loop: CASSPAGREKLFF. The DNA of the CDR3 is TGTGCCAGCTCACCGGCCGGGCGTGAAAAACTGTTTTTT.

The table lists this clone with a few counts. The genes are TRBV4-1 and TRBJ1-5; possibly TRBD1 for D (6 bases). V was pared by 4 bases and J by 4 bases, with 20 bases between. Looked up from germline, CDR1 is MGHRA and CDR2 is YSYEKL. The CDR3 is 17 residues long. Here the CDR3 DNA reads TGCGCCAGCAGCCCCAGCCAAAGCCTCCAGGGGAATCAGCCCCAGCATTTT. Its protein product is CASSPSQSLQGNQPQHF.

The chain recombines TRBV29-1 with TRBJ1-1; 8 positions match TRBD1. V gave up 8 bases and J gave up 1 base; unmatched junction bases: 6. The CDR3 sequence is 13 residues long. Germline assignment: CDR1 SQVTM and CDR2 ANQGSEA. The CDR3 sequence is CSTRQGRNTEAFF. The CDR3 DNA reads TGCAGCACCAGACAGGGGCGGAACACTGAAGCTTTCTTT. Based on the CDR3 plus reference TRBV29-1 and TRBJ1-1, the full variable domain is SAVISQKPSRDICQRGTSLTIQCQVDSQVTMMFWYRQQPGQSLTLIATANQGSEATYESGFVIDKFPISRPNLTFSTLTVSNMSPEDSSIYLCSTRQGRNTEAFFGQGTRLTVV.

V and J are TRBV25-1 and TRBJ2-5, with 9 bases fitting TRBD2. The length of the CDR3 is 15 residues. V lost 3 bases, J lost 2 bases, and 4 bases stayed unmatched. Germline lookup yields CDR1 MGHDK and CDR2 SYGVNS. CDR3 protein: CASSDLAGVQETQYF. DNA of the CDR3: TGTGCCAGCAGTGACTTAGCGGGAGTACAAGAGACCCAGTACTTC.

The CDR3: CSVAPTRDTQYF. The CDR3 nucleotides are TGCAGCGTTGCCCCGACGAGAGATACGCAGTATTTT. The rearrangement uses TRBV29-1 and TRBJ2-3; D gene ambiguous. Per germline, CDR1 SQVTM and CDR2 ANQGSEA. V was clipped by 4 bases and J by 5 bases, with 10 bases between them. The length of the CDR3 is 12 residues.

This clone was seen a handful of times. The rearrangement uses TRBV7-9 and TRBJ2-7, with D possibly matching TRBD1 (6 bases). Trimming cost V 5 bases and J 3 bases, with 20 bases left between them. The CDR3 is 16 amino acids. Germline assignment: CDR1 SEHNR and CDR2 FQNEAQ (reference sequence). CDR3 residues: CASSGEVGQTGYEQYF. In DNA form, the CDR3 reads TGTGCCAGCAGCGGCGAGGTCGGACAGACGGGCTACGAGCAGTACTTC.

This chain joins TRBV28 and TRBJ2-7; D is possibly TRBD2 (5 bases). V lost 5 bases, J lost 0 bases, and 14 bases lay in between. The CDR3 extends over 15 amino acids. Germline V gene lookup returns CDR1 MDHEN and CDR2 SYDVKM. DNA of the CDR3: TGTGCCAGCAGTCGGAGCGGAGGCAGCTCCTACGAGCAGTACTTC. It codes for CASSRSGGSSYEQYF.

The rearrangement links TRBV20-1 to TRBJ1-3; D is unresolved. V dropped 3 bases and J dropped 7 bases, with 7 bases sitting between them. Germline CDR1 is DFQATT and CDR2 is SNEGSKA (reference sequence). CDR3 length: 11 amino acids. CDR3 sequence reads: CSASWRNTIYF. The CDR3 nucleotides are TGCAGTGCTAGTTGGCGGAACACCATATATTTT.

This clone was seen a few times. The chain links TRBV29-1 to TRBJ1-2; the D is unclear. Germline CDR1 and CDR2: SQVTM and ANQGSEA. There are 12 residues in the CDR3. The V end was cut by 4 bases, the J end by 4 bases, with 10 bases between. The CDR3 sequence is CSVVTDLYGYTF. The CDR3 nucleotides are TGCAGCGTTGTTACAGATCTCTATGGCTACACCTTC.

This rearrangement joins TRBV25-1 to TRBJ1-1; D is ambiguous. The CDR3 runs 12 residues. Trimming shortened V by 3 bases and J by 8 bases, and 10 bases separated the two germline ends. Germline V CDR1 and CDR2: MGHDK, SYGVNS. CDR3 in amino acids: CASSDHSTEAFF. The CDR3 coding sequence is TGTGCCAGCAGTGATCACTCCACGGAAGCTTTCTTT.

As DNA, the CDR3 is TGTGCCTGGAGTGGACTACAGGGGGGAGTGAACACTGAAGCTTTCTTT. Its protein product is CAWSGLQGGVNTEAFF. This rearrangement joins TRBV30 to TRBJ1-1; 8 bases match TRBD1. The CDR3 sequence is 16 residues long. The V and J ends lost 1 base and 0 bases, in that order; junction bases with no gene match: 7. Germline assignment: CDR1 GTSNPN and CDR2 SVGIG (reference sequence).

This clone showed up just a few times. This chain joins TRBV2 and TRBJ2-1; either TRBD1 or TRBD2 may fit D (6 bases each). The CDR3 totals 14 residues. V lost 6 bases to trimming and J lost 6 bases, with 15 bases between them. Germline values: CDR1 SNHLY, CDR2 FYNNEI. CDR3 protein: CASSLSGGGNEQFF. Written as DNA, the CDR3 is TGTGCCAGCAGCCTTAGCGGAGGGGGCAATGAGCAGTTCTTC.

The chain couples TRBV7-9 to TRBJ1-1; D gene unclear. V lost 1 base to trimming and J lost 6 bases, with 9 bases between them. This CDR3 spans 13 amino acids. Per the germline V gene, CDR1 is SEHNR and CDR2 is FQNEAQ (reference sequence). CDR3 residues: CASSLGIGPEAFF. CDR3 in DNA: TGTGCCAGCAGCTTAGGGATTGGCCCTGAAGCTTTCTTT.

This clone was detected only once. The chain is built from TRBV2 and TRBJ2-1; the D gene is possibly TRBD2 (6 bases). The CDR3 is made up of 14 amino acids. Deletions cut 6 bases from V and 1 base from J, with 10 bases between. In germline, CDR1 is SNHLY, CDR2 FYNNEI. This CDR3 reads CASRVGGSYNEQFF. The CDR3 region has the DNA TGTGCCAGCAGGGTGGGGGGATCCTACAATGAGCAGTTCTTC.